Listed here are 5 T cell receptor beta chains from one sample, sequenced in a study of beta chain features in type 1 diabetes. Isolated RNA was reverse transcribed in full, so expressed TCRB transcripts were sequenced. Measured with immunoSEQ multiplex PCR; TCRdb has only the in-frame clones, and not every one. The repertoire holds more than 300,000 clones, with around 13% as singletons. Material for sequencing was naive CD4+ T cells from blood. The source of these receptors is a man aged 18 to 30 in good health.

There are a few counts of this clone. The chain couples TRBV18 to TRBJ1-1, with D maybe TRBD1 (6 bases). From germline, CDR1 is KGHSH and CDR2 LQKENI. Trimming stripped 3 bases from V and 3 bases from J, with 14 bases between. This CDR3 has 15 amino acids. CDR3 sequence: CASSPSEGGDTEAFF. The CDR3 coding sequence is TGTGCCAGCTCACCCTCGGAGGGGGGGGACACTGAAGCTTTCTTT.

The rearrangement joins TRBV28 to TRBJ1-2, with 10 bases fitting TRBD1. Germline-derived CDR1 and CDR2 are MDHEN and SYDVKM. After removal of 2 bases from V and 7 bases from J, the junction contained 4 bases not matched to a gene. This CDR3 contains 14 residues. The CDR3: CASSLRQGALGYTF. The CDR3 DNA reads TGTGCCAGCAGTTTAAGACAGGGGGCTCTTGGCTACACCTTC.

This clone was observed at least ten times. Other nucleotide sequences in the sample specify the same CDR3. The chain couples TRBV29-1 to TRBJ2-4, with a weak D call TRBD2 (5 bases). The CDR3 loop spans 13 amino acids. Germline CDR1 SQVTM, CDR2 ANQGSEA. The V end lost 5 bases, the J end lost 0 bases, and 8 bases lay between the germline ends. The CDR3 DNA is TGCAGCGTTAGAGGGAGAGCCAAAAACATTCAGTACTTC. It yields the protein CSVRGRAKNIQYF.

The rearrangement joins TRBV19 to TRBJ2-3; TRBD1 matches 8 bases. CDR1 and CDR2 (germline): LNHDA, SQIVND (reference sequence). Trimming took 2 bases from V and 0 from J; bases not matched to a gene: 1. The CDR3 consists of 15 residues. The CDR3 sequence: CASSIRQGSTDTQYF. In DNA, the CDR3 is TGTGCCAGTAGTATACGACAGGGGAGCACAGATACGCAGTATTTT.

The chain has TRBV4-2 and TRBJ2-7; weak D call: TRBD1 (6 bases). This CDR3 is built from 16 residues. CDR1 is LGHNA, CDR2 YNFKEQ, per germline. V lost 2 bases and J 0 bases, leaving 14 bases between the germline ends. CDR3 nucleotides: TGTGCCAGCAGCCAAATTCCACAGGGATTCTCCTACGAGCAGTACTTC. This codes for CASSQIPQGFSYEQYF.